The present T cell receptor (beta chain) was sequenced within a study of vaccination and CD4 T cells after COVID-19. The overall study: As their vaccination, participants received two doses of either BNT162b2 or mRNA-1273 vaccine.

Sequence data for DNA of cultured CD4+ T cells were generated by the Oncomine TCR Beta short-read assay. Via MiXCR, TCRdb re-called the PCR reads, giving one row per CDR3 protein. This table has about 14,000 distinct CDR3 sequences, roughly 55% appearing once. Indicated treatment: roughly nine-day PBMC culture with coronavirus spike peptide pools or control peptides (ViraFEST assay). The ViraFEST method relied on peptide pools to expand antigen-specific T cells, followed by TCR sequencing. This clonotype was observed a handful of times. What it binds is unknown. The CDR3 is 14 amino acids. The V end lost 6 bases, the J end lost 0 bases, and 11 bases lay between the germline ends.

The sample was CD4+ T cells from blood, cultured in vitro. The receptor was isolated from a human donor who had recovered from COVID-19. V gene TRBV12-3 or TRBV12-4 combines with J gene TRBJ1-1; the D gene is possibly TRBD1 (5 bases). DNA for the CDR3: TGTGCCAGCAGAAGGGACGGAATGAACACTGAAGCTTTCTTT. It specifies CASRRDGMNTEAFF.